The 19 T cell receptor beta chains in this list originate from one sample, sequenced in a study of cytomegalovirus exposure and HLA in healthy donors (dated by TCRdb to the late 2010s). Libraries were constructed by the immunoSEQ multiplex PCR assay. TCRdb took over this immuneACCESS table, retaining in-frame rearrangements with V and J assigned. Such tables are incomplete; in checked studies, under half of the missing clones stem from an unresolved V gene, and the remainder is unexplained. This sample is represented by 150,000 to 200,000 clones; around nine tenths of them were singletons. Roughly 1.4% of the sample lies in the top ten. Material: PBMCs. The origin of the receptors is a woman in her 30s in good health and CMV-seronegative.

This sequence joins TRBV6-6 and TRBJ1-3, with D unresolved. Germline V lookup: CDR1 MNHNY, CDR2 SVGAGI (reference sequence). The CDR3 runs to 15 residues. Trimming pared 0 bases from V and 3 bases from J, leaving 9 bases between. CDR3 sequence (DNA): TGTGCCAGCAGTTACTCGAACAGTGGTGGAAACACCATATATTTT. Amino acids: CASSYSNSGGNTIYF.

The chain has TRBV27 and TRBJ1-4; D is possibly TRBD1 (5 bases). This CDR3 is 18 amino acids long. Trimming removed 10 bases at V and 7 bases at J, with 31 bases between. Germline CDR1 and CDR2: MNHEY and SMNVEV (reference sequence). CDR3 sequence: CATAEGLGRPQGGEKLFF. The CDR3 nucleotides read TGTGCCACCGCGGAAGGCCTGGGGCGCCCCCAGGGTGGTGAAAAACTGTTTTTT.

This clone has more than one count but fewer than ten. V usage is TRBV30 and J usage is TRBJ1-6, with D tentatively TRBD1 (5 bases). V lost 5 bases and J lost 8, with 16 bases in between. This CDR3 spans 14 amino acids. Germline V gives CDR1 GTSNPN, CDR2 SVGIG (reference sequence). CDR3 protein: CAWGGYPNDSPLHF. CDR3 bases: TGTGCCTGGGGGGGGTACCCAAACGATTCACCCCTCCACTTT.

The V and J genes are TRBV10-1 and TRBJ2-7, with D tentatively TRBD2 (6 bases). The CDR3 has 17 residues. V was shortened by 6 bases and J by 2 bases, with 23 bases between the two germline ends. The germline V gene has CDR1 WNHNN and CDR2 SYGVQD (reference sequence). CDR3: CASRESGRRLSPYEQYF. The CDR3 region has the DNA TGCGCCAGCAGAGAATCAGGGAGGCGACTAAGTCCCTACGAGCAGTACTTC.

The chain has TRBV5-4 and TRBJ2-5; D gene ambiguous. V lost 1 base, J lost 1 base, and 2 bases lay in between. This CDR3 comprises 12 residues. Germline V lookup: CDR1 SGHNT, CDR2 YYREEE (reference sequence). The CDR3 loop is CASSLLQETQYF. The CDR3 DNA follows: TGTGCCAGCAGCTTGCTCCAAGAGACCCAGTACTTC. The full variable domain, rest sourced from reference TRBV5-4 and TRBJ2-5, is ETGVTQSPTHLIKTRGQQVTLRCSSQSGHNTVSWYQQALGQGPQFIFQYYREEENGRGNFPPRFSGLQFPNYSSELNVNALELDDSALYLCASSLLQETQYFGPGTRLLVL.

This chain joins TRBV2 and TRBJ2-3; 9 bases align to TRBD1. Trimming removed 2 bases from V and 1 base from J; junction bases left unmatched: 4. The CDR3 length is 16 residues. Looked up from germline, CDR1 is SNHLY and CDR2 is FYNNEI. Here the CDR3 reads CASSELGQGRTDTQYF. The CDR3 DNA sequence: TGTGCCAGCAGTGAACTGGGACAGGGCCGCACAGATACGCAGTATTTT.

The V call is TRBV5-4, the J call TRBJ2-7; weak D call: TRBD2 (5 bases). Germline V gene lookup returns CDR1 SGHNT and CDR2 YYREEE (reference sequence). V gave up 1 base and J gave up 5 bases, with 13 bases separating them. There are 14 residues in the CDR3. The CDR3 nucleotides are TGTGCCAGCAGCTTGTCCGGGAATGCCGACGAGCAGTACTTC. Its protein is CASSLSGNADEQYF. The whole variable domain, remainder taken from reference TRBV5-4 and TRBJ2-7, is ETGVTQSPTHLIKTRGQQVTLRCSSQSGHNTVSWYQQALGQGPQFIFQYYREEENGRGNFPPRFSGLQFPNYSSELNVNALELDDSALYLCASSLSGNADEQYFGPGTRLTVT.

V is TRBV7-8 and J is TRBJ2-1; 7 positions match TRBD1. V trimming: 1 base; J trimming: 7 bases; junction bases outside the gene matches: 7. The CDR3 contains 15 residues. Germline CDR1 and CDR2: SGHVS and FQNEAQ. The CDR3: CASSLEKGASNEQFF. The CDR3 coding sequence is TGTGCCAGCAGCTTAGAGAAGGGGGCGAGTAATGAGCAGTTCTTC. The whole variable domain, remainder taken from reference TRBV7-8 and TRBJ2-1, is GAGVSQSPRYKVAKRGQDVALRCDPISGHVSLFWYQQALGQGPEFLTYFQNEAQLDKSGLPSDRFFAERPEGSVSTLKIQRTQQEDSAVYLCASSLEKGASNEQFFGPGTRLTVL.

The V and J genes are TRBV5-1 and TRBJ1-2; 8 nucleotides line up with TRBD1. Losses at the gene ends were 0 bases for V and 7 bases for J; bases not matched to a gene: 2. Germline-derived CDR1 and CDR2 are SGHRS and YFSETQ. The CDR3 extends over 13 amino acids. The CDR3 region is CASSLGQGPGYTF. DNA for the CDR3: TGCGCCAGCAGCTTGGGACAGGGGCCTGGCTACACCTTC.

Turning to this clone: The same CDR3 arises from other DNA sequences in this sample as well. The chain employs TRBV5-4 and TRBJ1-2; unclear D gene. Germline V gives CDR1 SGHNT, CDR2 YYREEE (reference sequence). V lost 1 base to trimming and J lost 3 bases, with 7 bases between them. The CDR3 is made up of 13 amino acids. CDR3 in amino acids: CASSLPGDYGYTF. As DNA, the CDR3 is TGTGCCAGCAGCTTGCCAGGTGACTATGGCTACACCTTC.

The chain combines TRBV5-1 with TRBJ2-3; D may be TRBD1 (6 bases). CDR1 is SGHRS, CDR2 YFSETQ, per germline. Between the trimmed V and J ends, which lost 3 bases and 2 bases, there was a span of 13 bases. There are 15 residues in the CDR3. The DNA of the CDR3 is TGCGCCAGCAGCTCCTTCGGACAGAACACAGATACGCAGTATTTT. It specifies CASSSFGQNTDTQYF.

The chain combines TRBV2 with TRBJ1-2, with 8 bases matching TRBD1. Trimming removed 10 bases from V and 2 bases from J; junction bases left unmatched: 9. The CDR3 is made up of 14 amino acids. Germline V gives CDR1 SNHLY, CDR2 FYNNEI. As DNA, the CDR3 is TGTGCCACCGGACCGACAGGGGCGAACTATGGCTACACCTTC. This translates into CATGPTGANYGYTF.

The chain links TRBV27 to TRBJ2-2; D perhaps matches TRBD1 (6 bases). CDR3 length: 15 amino acids. V was clipped by 6 bases and J by 4 bases, with 15 bases between them. Germline V gene data show CDR1 as MNHEY and CDR2 as SMNVEV (reference sequence). The CDR3 loop reads CASRRKDRSTGELFF. Written as DNA, the CDR3 is TGTGCCAGCAGGAGAAAGGACAGATCCACCGGGGAGCTGTTTTTT.

This clone occurred a few times. This rearrangement joins TRBV7-9 to TRBJ1-1; a possible D gene is TRBD1 (6 bases). Germline values: CDR1 SEHNR, CDR2 FQNEAQ (reference sequence). Trimming left V 3 bases short and J 4 bases short, with 12 bases between. The CDR3 has 14 residues. CDR3 in DNA: TGTGCCAGCAGCTTTGGAACACAGGGCACTGAAGCTTTCTTT. Encoded protein: CASSFGTQGTEAFF.

J is TRBJ2-7 and V is TRBV5-1; possible D gene TRBD2, 6 bases. The CDR3 spans 14 residues. Per germline, CDR1 SGHRS and CDR2 YFSETQ. Trimming removed 0 bases at V and 6 bases at J, with 13 bases between. The CDR3 DNA is TGCGCCAGCAGCTTGGGACTAGGCCTCTCCGAGCAGTACTTC. It codes for CASSLGLGLSEQYF. Full variable domain (missing parts from reference TRBV5-1 and TRBJ2-7): KAGVTQTPRYLIKTRGQQVTLSCSPISGHRSVSWYQQTPGQGLQFLFEYFSETQRNKGNFPGRFSGRQFSNSRSEMNVSTLELGDSALYLCASSLGLGLSEQYFGPGTRLTVT.

The gene calls are TRBV4-1 and TRBJ1-1, with 7 bases lining up with TRBD1. The CDR3 sequence is 16 residues long. Germline trimming cut 1 base from V and 0 bases from J; bases unmatched to any gene: 5. Germline V gene sequence: CDR1 MGHRA, CDR2 YSYEKL. The CDR3 is CASSQGGQLMNTEAFF. CDR3 in DNA: TGCGCCAGCAGCCAAGGGGGACAGCTAATGAACACTGAAGCTTTCTTT.

This clone appeared a single time. The chain links TRBV6-1 to TRBJ1-1; weak D call: TRBD1 (5 bases). V dropped 0 bases and J dropped 10 bases, with 9 bases sitting between them. In germline, CDR1 is MNHNS, CDR2 SASEGT. This CDR3 is built from 12 residues. The CDR3 nucleotides read TGTGCCAGCAGTGAAGCAACAGGTACAGCTTTCTTT. Translation: CASSEATGTAFF.

The table lists this clone with a few counts. The chain combines TRBV4-1 with TRBJ1-2; 7 positions match TRBD1. The length of the CDR3 is 15 residues. The junction had 11 bases not matched to a gene; V was cut back by 2 bases and J by 8 bases. Germline V gives CDR1 MGHRA, CDR2 YSYEKL. In DNA form, the CDR3 reads TGCGCCAGCAGCCAAACAGGGGAAAGGCGGAGGGGCTACACCTTC. Its protein is CASSQTGERRRGYTF.

In its sample, this clone was seen a few times. V is TRBV11-2 and J is TRBJ1-6; D perhaps matches TRBD1 (6 bases). Germline assignment: CDR1 SGHAT and CDR2 FQNNGV. V lost 5 bases, J lost 7 bases, and 12 bases lay in between. The CDR3 consists of 14 residues. The CDR3 spells CASSPRDINSPLHF. In DNA form, the CDR3 reads TGTGCCAGCAGCCCCCGGGACATCAATTCACCCCTCCACTTT.